These T cell receptor beta chains were read from a single sample in a study of T-cell reconstitution after alpha-beta-depleted transplantation in children. TCRdb analysed the PCR reads with MiXCR anew, one entry per CDR3 protein. The profile shows hundreds of thousands of distinct CDR3 sequences, over 10% of them singletons. Specimen: PBMCs, collected before TCRalphabeta/CD19-depleted stem cell transplant. These receptor sequences come from a girl aged 2-10 years with congenital amegakaryocytic thrombocytopenia, due to receive a stem cell transplant. Each CDR3 is given with its conserved first and last residue. The D gene is left open where the match is weak. Some rows mark clone size as missing; the rest say once, few, many or name a class of expanded clone.

j_gene | len | abundance | v_gene | d_gene | CDR3nt | CDR3aa
TRBJ2-1 | 14 | many | TRBV5-1 | NA | TGCGCCAGCAGCTTGGCAGTGCCCTACAATGAGCAGTTCTTC | CASSLAVPYNEQFF
TRBJ1-2 | 13 | many | TRBV29-1 | NA | TGCAGCGTAGCCCCGGGAGGTAACTATGGCTACACCTTC | CSVAPGGNYGYTF
TRBJ2-2 | 20 | NA | TRBV5-1 | NA | TGCGCCAGCAGCTCCATCAGTGGGCAGAATAGAATCTTGAACACCGGGGAGCTGTTTTTT | CASSSISGQNRILNTGELFF
TRBJ1-5 | 15 | many | TRBV28 | NA | TGTGCCAGCAGTTCTCCAGGGTGGGGCAATCAGCCCCAGCATTTT | CASSSPGWGNQPQHF
TRBJ1-1 | 12 | few | TRBV11-1 | NA | TGTGCCAGCAGCTTACGTAGGACGGAAGCTTTCTTT | CASSLRRTEAFF
TRBJ1-2 | 15 | many | TRBV20-1 | NA | TGCAGTGCTAGCAAGGCGTCGACTCCTAACTATGGCTACACCTTC | CSASKASTPNYGYTF
TRBJ2-5 | 16 | NA | TRBV14 | TRBD2 | TGTGCCAGCAGCCTTCTCGGGGCTAGCGGATTGGGGACCCAGTACTTC | CASSLLGASGLGTQYF
TRBJ2-3 | 17 | NA | TRBV9 | NA | TGTGCCAGCAGCCCACGCCATGGGGACGGATACACAGATACGCAGTATTTT | CASSPRHGDGYTDTQYF
TRBJ2-1 | 11 | few | TRBV18 | NA | TGTGCCAGCGAGGGGTTCAATGAGCAGTTCTTC | CASEGFNEQFF
TRBJ1-4 | 14 | many | TRBV29-1 | TRBD1 | TGCAGCGTTGATGATGGGACAGGGGCTGAAAAACTGTTTTTT | CSVDDGTGAEKLFF
TRBJ2-7 | 12 | many | TRBV5-1 | NA | TGCGCCAGCAGCTTTCAAACAGGGGAGCAGTACTTC | CASSFQTGEQYF
TRBJ2-1 | 16 | many | TRBV6-1 | TRBD2 | TGTGCCAGCAGTCCGAGGAGTAGCGGGAATTACAATGAGCAGTTCTTC | CASSPRSSGNYNEQFF
TRBJ1-1 | 13 | NA | TRBV6-5 | NA | TGTGCCAGCAGTTACAGAAAGAACACTGAAGCTTTCTTT | CASSYRKNTEAFF
TRBJ2-5 | 17 | many | TRBV5-4 | TRBD2 | TGTGCCAGCAGCTCGGGACTAGCGGGGGTGTACCAAGAGACCCAGTACTTC | CASSSGLAGVYQETQYF
TRBJ2-3 | 15 | few | TRBV5-6 | NA | TGTGCCACCACCCGGCGGCTGGGTGGCACAGATACGCAGTATTTT | CATTRRLGGTDTQYF
TRBJ2-7 | 13 | many | TRBV7-6 | NA | TGTGCCAGCAGCTTAGCGGAGACCCTCGAGCAGTACTTC | CASSLAETLEQYF
TRBJ1-1 | 12 | many | TRBV7-2 | NA | TGTGCCAGCAGTTTCATGAACACTGAAGCTTTCTTT | CASSFMNTEAFF
TRBJ2-1 | 15 | many | TRBV7-2 | NA | TGTGCCAGCAGCCTCCTCGGACTGGACTACAATGAGCAGTTCTTC | CASSLLGLDYNEQFF
TRBJ2-1 | 17 | many | TRBV20-1 | TRBD2 | TGCAGTGCTAGATACAGCGGGAGGGCGAGCTCCTACAATGAGCAGTTCTTC | CSARYSGRASSYNEQFF
TRBJ2-4 | 11 | few | TRBV6-5 | NA | TGTGCCAGCAGTAACTGGGACATTCAGTACTTC | CASSNWDIQYF
TRBJ1-4 | 15 | once | TRBV7-6 | TRBD1 | TGTGCCAGCAGCAACCGACAGGGGATCGCGGAAAAACTGTTTTTT | CASSNRQGIAEKLFF
TRBJ2-3 | 16 | many | TRBV5-1 | TRBD2 | TGCGCCAGCAGCGGGGGACTAGCTTTCTTCACAGATACGCAGTATTTT | CASSGGLAFFTDTQYF
TRBJ2-3 | 13 | few | TRBV20-1 | NA | TGCAGTGCTAGAGATCCCGGGCAGAGGCCGCAGTATTTT | CSARDPGQRPQYF
TRBJ2-7 | 12 | few | TRBV5-5 | NA | TGTGCCAGCAGCACAGCCTTTTACGAGCAGTACTTC | CASSTAFYEQYF
TRBJ2-3 | 14 | NA | TRBV6-4 | TRBD1 | TGTGCCAGCAGTGGCTCAGGGGGCGCAGATACGCAGTATTTT | CASSGSGGADTQYF
TRBJ2-7 | 16 | few | TRBV5-1 | TRBD1 | TGCGCCAGCAGCCCGGGACCCGGGACAGGCAAGTACGAGCAGTACTTC | CASSPGPGTGKYEQYF
TRBJ2-2 | 13 | few | TRBV2 | NA | TGTGCGGGCAGGCAGGGACGGTCCGGGGAGCTGTTTTTT | CAGRQGRSGELFF
TRBJ1-6 | 14 | many | TRBV6-1 | NA | TGTGCCAGCAGTGGGAATTTCATCAATTCACCCCTCCACTTT | CASSGNFINSPLHF
TRBJ2-1 | 15 | many | TRBV7-6 | NA | TGTGCCAGCAGCCCCCAGTTTGGTTTAGTTAATGAGCAGTTCTTC | CASSPQFGLVNEQFF
TRBJ2-1 | 13 | many | TRBV29-1 | NA | TGCAGCATAAGGAGGCTAGAATACAATGAGCAGTTCTTC | CSIRRLEYNEQFF
TRBJ2-4 | 17 | many | TRBV21-1 | NA | TGTGCCAGCAGCAAAGCGGGACGGGGGATTGACAAAAACATTCAGTACTTC | CASSKAGRGIDKNIQYF
TRBJ1-2 | 17 | many | TRBV5-6 | NA | TGTGCCAGCAGAAGGGGGGGTTCTCGCCAGAGAAACTATGGCTACACCTTC | CASRRGGSRQRNYGYTF
TRBJ2-1 | 12 | few | TRBV6-1 | NA | TGTGCCAGCAGTGAATACGAGGGTGAGCAGTTCTTC | CASSEYEGEQFF
TRBJ1-4 | 11 | NA | TRBV11-2 | NA | TGTGCCAGCAGCTCAGGGGTAAAACTGTTTTTT | CASSSGVKLFF
TRBJ2-5 | 15 | many | TRBV20-1 | NA | TGCAGTGCTAGAGTTAAAGGTTCGGTACAAGAGACCCAGTACTTC | CSARVKGSVQETQYF
TRBJ2-2 | 12 | NA | TRBV7-9 | NA | TGTGCCAGCAGCCATGTCGGCGGGGAGCTGTTTTTT | CASSHVGGELFF
TRBJ2-5 | 14 | many | TRBV20-1 | NA | TGCAGTGCTAGATCACCGACAGCCCAAGAGACCCAGTACTTC | CSARSPTAQETQYF
TRBJ2-7 | 13 | many | TRBV25-1 | TRBD2 | TGTGCCAGCAGTGGTAGCGGGAGCTACGAGCAGTACTTC | CASSGSGSYEQYF
TRBJ2-3 | 13 | many | TRBV5-1 | NA | TGCGCCAGCAGCTTGGGGGGTCTCGATACGCAGTATTTT | CASSLGGLDTQYF
TRBJ2-7 | 14 | many | TRBV20-1 | TRBD2 | TGCAGTGCTAGCCGACTAGCGTCAGGGTACGAGCAGTACTTC | CSASRLASGYEQYF
TRBJ2-7 | 18 | NA | TRBV6-1 | TRBD2 | TGTGCCAGCAGCCCCCCCCTCGGACTAGCGGGAGAGTACGTCGAGCAGTACTTC | CASSPPLGLAGEYVEQYF
TRBJ2-1 | 16 | many | TRBV10-3 | TRBD2 | TGTGCCATCAGTGAGTTGGTTAGCGGGAGCGCGTTTGAGCAGTTCTTC | CAISELVSGSAFEQFF